This T cell receptor (beta chain) came from a study of T cells in Graves' hyperthyroidism and ophthalmopathy. The study's findings and limits: Appearing also in blood were most of the thyroid clonotypes expanded above 0.001.

The CDR3 is made up of 16 amino acids. Germline V lookup: CDR1 MNHEY, CDR2 SMNVEV (reference sequence). V shed 5 bases, J shed 3 bases, and the junction held 11 bases outside the gene matches. This clonotype was seen a few times. What it binds is not known. Amplified TCR beta CDR3 regions derived from RNA transcripts. First-round RT-PCR targeting the TCR CDR3 was performed with the HTBI primer set. MiXCR, run by TCRdb on the multiplex PCR reads, gives a single entry per CDR3 protein. The table shows fewer than 700,000 distinct CDR3 sequences, with about 15% occurring only once. The study included ophthalmopathy patients with Clinical Activity Score at least 3, NOSPECS grade at least 4 and duration under 3 months.

Sequences were obtained from blood. V usage is TRBV27 and J usage is TRBJ1-2; the match to TRBD1 covers 8 bases. This TCR derives from a woman aged 18-29 years with Graves' ophthalmopathy. CDR3 nucleotide sequence: TGTGCCAGCAGTACACACCCGGACAGGGACGACTATGGCTACACCTTC. It yields the protein CASSTHPDRDDYGYTF.